The clone carrying this T cell receptor beta chain was seen repeatedly, ten times or more. Its cognate antigen is unknown. These data are taken from a study of T-cell reconstitution after alpha-beta-depleted transplantation in children. Findings and caveats of the study: Several hundred expanded graft clones reportedly gave rise to the alpha-beta T cells present about two months after transplant. Counts and diversity of T cells one year after transplant came mostly from newly produced T cells.

TCRbeta library preparation incorporated unique molecular identifiers. In TCRdb, the PCR reads were re-called with MiXCR into one record per CDR3 protein. This repertoire shows around 700,000 distinct CDR3 sequences, about an eighth found once; its top ten account for roughly 0.84%. The CDR3 runs to 14 residues. Germline V gene data show CDR1 as DFQATT and CDR2 as SNEGSKA (reference sequence). Trimming removed 0 bases from V and 1 base from J, with 7 bases in between. The TCR sequence derives from a girl aged 2-15 years with congenital amegakaryocytic thrombocytopenia, due to receive a stem cell transplant. The sequencing used PBMCs, collected before TCRalphabeta/CD19-depleted stem cell transplant. V is TRBV20-1 and J is TRBJ1-5; no definite D call. Written as DNA, the CDR3 is TGCAGTGCTAGAGATCGTCGAAGCAATCAGCCCCAGCATTTT. Encoded protein: CSARDRRSNQPQHF.